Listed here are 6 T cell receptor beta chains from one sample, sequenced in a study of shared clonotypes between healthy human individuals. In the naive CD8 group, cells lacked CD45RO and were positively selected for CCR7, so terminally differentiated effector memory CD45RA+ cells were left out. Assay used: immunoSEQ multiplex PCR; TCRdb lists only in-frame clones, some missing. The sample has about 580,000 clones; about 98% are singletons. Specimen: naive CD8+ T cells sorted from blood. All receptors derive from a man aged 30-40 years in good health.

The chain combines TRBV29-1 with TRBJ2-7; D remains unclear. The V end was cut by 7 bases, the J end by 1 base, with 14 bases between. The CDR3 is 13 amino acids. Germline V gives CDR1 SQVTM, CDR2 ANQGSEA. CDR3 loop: CSGQGAGSYEQYF. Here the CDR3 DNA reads TGCAGCGGGCAAGGAGCAGGATCCTACGAGCAGTACTTC.

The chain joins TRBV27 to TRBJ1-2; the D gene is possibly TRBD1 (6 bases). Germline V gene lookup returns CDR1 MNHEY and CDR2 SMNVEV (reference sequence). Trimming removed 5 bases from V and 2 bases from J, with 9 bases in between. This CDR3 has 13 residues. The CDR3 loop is CASSPTGNYGYTF. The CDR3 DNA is TGTGCCAGCAGTCCCACAGGGAACTATGGCTACACCTTC.

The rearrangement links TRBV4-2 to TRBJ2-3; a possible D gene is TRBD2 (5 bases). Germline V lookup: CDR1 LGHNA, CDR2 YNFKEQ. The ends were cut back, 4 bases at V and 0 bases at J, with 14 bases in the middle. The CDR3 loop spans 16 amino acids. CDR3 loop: CASSPPPGMSTDTQYF. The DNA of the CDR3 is TGTGCCAGCAGCCCACCCCCGGGAATGAGCACAGATACGCAGTATTTT.

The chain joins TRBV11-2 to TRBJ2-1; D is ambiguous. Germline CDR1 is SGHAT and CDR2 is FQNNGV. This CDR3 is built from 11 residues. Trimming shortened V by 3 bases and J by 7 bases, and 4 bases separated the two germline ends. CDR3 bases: TGTGCCAGCAGCTTCGAGAATGAGCAGTTCTTC. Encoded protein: CASSFENEQFF.

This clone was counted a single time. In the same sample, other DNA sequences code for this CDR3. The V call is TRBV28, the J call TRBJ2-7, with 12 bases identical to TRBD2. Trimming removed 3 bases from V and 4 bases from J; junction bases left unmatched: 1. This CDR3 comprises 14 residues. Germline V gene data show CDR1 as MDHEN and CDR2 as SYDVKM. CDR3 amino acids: CASSLTSGRYEQYF. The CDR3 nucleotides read TGTGCCAGCAGTTTGACTAGCGGGAGATACGAGCAGTACTTC.

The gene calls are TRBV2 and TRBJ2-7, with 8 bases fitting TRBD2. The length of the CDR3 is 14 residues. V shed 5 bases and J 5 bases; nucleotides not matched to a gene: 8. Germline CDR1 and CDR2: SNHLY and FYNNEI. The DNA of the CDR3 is TGTGCCAGCAGTCTGGGACTAGATATCAACGAGCAGTACTTC. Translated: CASSLGLDINEQYF.